The sequence of this T cell receptor (beta chain) was determined in a study of T cells in narcolepsy. Study-wide points: Healthy controls reportedly lacked the autoreactive clonotypes serially found in patients' blood. Autoreactive clone sequences were missing from some blood memory CD4+ repertoires.

The data were produced by immunoSEQ multiplex PCR, yet TCRdb's version contains in-frame clones alone and is incomplete. The sample records around 24,000 clones, 84% being singletons. Germline CDR1 reads SGHDN; CDR2 reads FVKESK. V gave up 6 bases and J gave up 0 bases, with 12 bases separating them. The CDR3 has 15 amino acids. Notes on this clone: The antigen is unknown.

The clonotype originates from a human donor with narcolepsy. Sequences were obtained from CD45RA- memory CD4+ T cells from PBMCs. The rearrangement links TRBV14 to TRBJ2-1; D remains ambiguous. CDR3 region: CASSLIWSSYNEQFF. Written as DNA, the CDR3 is TGTGCCAGCAGTCTCATCTGGAGCTCCTACAATGAGCAGTTCTTC. Full variable domain (rest looked up from reference TRBV14 and TRBJ2-1): EAGVTQFPSHSVIEKGQTVTLRCDPISGHDNLYWYRRVMGKEIKFLLHFVKESKQDESGMPNNRFLAERTGGTYSTLKVQPAELEDSGVYFCASSLIWSSYNEQFFGPGTRLTVL.